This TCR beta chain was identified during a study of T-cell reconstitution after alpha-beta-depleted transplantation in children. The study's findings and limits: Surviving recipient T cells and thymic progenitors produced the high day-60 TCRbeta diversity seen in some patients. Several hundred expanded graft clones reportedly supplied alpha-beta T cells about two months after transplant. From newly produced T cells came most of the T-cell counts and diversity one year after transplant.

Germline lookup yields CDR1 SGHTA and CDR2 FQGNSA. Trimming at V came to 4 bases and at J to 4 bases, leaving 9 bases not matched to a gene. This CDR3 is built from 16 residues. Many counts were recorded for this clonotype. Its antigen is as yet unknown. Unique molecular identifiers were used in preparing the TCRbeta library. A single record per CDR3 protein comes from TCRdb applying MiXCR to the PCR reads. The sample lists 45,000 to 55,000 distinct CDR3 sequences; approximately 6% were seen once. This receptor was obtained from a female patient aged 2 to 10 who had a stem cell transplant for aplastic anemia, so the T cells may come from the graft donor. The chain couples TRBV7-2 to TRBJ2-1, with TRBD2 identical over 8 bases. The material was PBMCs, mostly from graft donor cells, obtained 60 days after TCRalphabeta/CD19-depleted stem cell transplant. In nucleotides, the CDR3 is TGTGCCAGCAGCTGGATTGGGCGGGGGGCTTACAATGAGCAGTTCTTC. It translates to CASSWIGRGAYNEQFF.